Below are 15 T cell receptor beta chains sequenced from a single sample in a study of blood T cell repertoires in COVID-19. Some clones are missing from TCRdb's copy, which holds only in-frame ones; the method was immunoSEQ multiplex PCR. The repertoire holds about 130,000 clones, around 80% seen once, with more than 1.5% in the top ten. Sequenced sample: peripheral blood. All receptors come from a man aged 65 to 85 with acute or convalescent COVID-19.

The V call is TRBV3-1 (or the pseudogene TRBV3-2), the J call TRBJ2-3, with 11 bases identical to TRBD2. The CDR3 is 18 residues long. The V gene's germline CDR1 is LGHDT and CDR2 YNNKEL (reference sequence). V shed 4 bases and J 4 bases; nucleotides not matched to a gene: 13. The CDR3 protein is CASSRLPGGTSGSDTQYF. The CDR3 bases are TGTGCCAGCAGCCGCCTCCCAGGCGGGACTAGCGGATCAGATACGCAGTATTTT.

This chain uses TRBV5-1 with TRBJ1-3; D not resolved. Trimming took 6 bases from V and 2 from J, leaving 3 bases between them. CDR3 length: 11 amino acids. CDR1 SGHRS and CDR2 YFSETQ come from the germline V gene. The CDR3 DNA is TGCGCCAGCACAGCTGGAAACACCATATATTTT. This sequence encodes CASTAGNTIYF.

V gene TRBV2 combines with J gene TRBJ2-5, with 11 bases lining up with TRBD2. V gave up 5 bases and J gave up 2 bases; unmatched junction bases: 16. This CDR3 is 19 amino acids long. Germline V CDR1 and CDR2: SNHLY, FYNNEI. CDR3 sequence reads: CASSTPSGGPYLPQETQYF. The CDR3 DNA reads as TGTGCCAGCAGTACCCCTAGCGGGGGGCCATACCTCCCACAAGAGACCCAGTACTTC.

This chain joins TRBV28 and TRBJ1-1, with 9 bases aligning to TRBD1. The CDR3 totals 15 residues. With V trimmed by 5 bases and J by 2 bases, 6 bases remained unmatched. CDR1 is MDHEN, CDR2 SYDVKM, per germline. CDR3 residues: CASSIPGQGNTEAFF. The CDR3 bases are TGTGCCAGCAGTATCCCGGGACAGGGCAACACTGAAGCTTTCTTT.

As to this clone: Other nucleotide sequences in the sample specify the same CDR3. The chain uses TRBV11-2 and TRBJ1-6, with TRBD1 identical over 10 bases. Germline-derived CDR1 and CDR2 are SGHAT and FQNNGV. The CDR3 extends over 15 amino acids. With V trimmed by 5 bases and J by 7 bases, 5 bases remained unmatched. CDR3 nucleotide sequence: TGTGCCAGCAGCCTTAGGGGACAGGGGAATTCACCCCTCCACTTT. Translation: CASSLRGQGNSPLHF.

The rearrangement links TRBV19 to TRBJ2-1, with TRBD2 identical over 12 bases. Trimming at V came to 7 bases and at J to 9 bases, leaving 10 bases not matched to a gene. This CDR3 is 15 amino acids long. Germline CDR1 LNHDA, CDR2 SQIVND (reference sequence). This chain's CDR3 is CASISASGGAVEQFF. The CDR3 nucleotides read TGTGCCAGTATTTCGGCTAGCGGGGGGGCGGTTGAGCAGTTCTTC.

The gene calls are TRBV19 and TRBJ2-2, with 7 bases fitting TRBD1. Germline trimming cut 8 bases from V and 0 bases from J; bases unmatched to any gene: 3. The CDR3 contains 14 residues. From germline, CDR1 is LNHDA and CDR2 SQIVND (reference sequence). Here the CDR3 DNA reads TGTGCCAGTCGACAGGGCGCGAACACCGGGGAGCTGTTTTTT. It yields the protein CASRQGANTGELFF.

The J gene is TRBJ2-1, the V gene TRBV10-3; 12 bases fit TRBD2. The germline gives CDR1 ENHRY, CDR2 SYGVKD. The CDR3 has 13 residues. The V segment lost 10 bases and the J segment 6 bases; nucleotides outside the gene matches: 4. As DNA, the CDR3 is TGTGCCACTGAACTAGCGGGAGGCAATGAGCAGTTCTTC. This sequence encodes CATELAGGNEQFF.

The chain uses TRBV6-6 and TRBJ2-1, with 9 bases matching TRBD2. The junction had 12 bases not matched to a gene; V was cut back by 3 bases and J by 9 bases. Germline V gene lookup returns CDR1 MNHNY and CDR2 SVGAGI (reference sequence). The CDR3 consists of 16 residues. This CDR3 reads CASSYFGLAGMGEQFF. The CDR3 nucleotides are TGTGCCAGCAGTTATTTTGGCCTAGCGGGGATGGGTGAGCAGTTCTTC.

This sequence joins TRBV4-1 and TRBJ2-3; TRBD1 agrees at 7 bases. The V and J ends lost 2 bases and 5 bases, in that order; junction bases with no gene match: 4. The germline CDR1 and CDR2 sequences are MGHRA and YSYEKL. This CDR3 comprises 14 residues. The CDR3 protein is CASSQRTGQDTQYF. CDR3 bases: TGCGCCAGCAGCCAACGGACAGGTCAAGATACGCAGTATTTT.

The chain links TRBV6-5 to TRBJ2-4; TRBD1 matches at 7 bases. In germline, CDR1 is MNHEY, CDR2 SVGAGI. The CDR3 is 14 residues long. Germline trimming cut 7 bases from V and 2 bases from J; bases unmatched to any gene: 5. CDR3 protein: CASTETGSKNIQYF. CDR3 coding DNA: TGTGCCAGCACCGAGACAGGGTCCAAAAACATTCAGTACTTC.

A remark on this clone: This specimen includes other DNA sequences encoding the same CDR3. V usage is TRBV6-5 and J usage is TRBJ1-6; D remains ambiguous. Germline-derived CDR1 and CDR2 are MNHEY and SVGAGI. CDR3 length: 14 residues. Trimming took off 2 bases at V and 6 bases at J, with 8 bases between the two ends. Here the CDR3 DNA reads TGTGCCAGCAGTTACGAAGGAGGTAATTCACCCCTCCACTTT. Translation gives CASSYEGGNSPLHF.

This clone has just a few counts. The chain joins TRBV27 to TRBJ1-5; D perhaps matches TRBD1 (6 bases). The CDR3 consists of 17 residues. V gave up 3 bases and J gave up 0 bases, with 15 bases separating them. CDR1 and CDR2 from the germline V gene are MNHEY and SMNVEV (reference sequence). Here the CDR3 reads CASSLVGGAYSNQPQHF. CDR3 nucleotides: TGTGCCAGCAGTTTGGTTGGGGGGGCTTATAGCAATCAGCCCCAGCATTTT.

CDR3 protein: CAISESQRQGRANYGYTF. In DNA, the CDR3 is TGTGCCATCAGTGAGTCCCAGAGACAGGGAAGGGCCAACTATGGCTACACCTTC. The chain is built from TRBV10-3 and TRBJ1-2; 7 nucleotides line up with TRBD1. The CDR3 is 18 residues long. V lost 0 bases, J lost 2 bases, and 12 bases stayed unmatched. Germline V CDR1 and CDR2: ENHRY, SYGVKD.

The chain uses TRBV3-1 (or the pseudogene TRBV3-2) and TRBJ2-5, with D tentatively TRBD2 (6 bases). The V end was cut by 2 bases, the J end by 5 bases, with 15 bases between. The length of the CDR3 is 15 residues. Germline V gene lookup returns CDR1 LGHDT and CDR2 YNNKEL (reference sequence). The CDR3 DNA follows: TGTGCCAGCAGCCAAAATGGAGGGCCGCGGGAGACCCAGTACTTC. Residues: CASSQNGGPRETQYF.